This T cell receptor beta chain was sequenced during a study of shared clonotypes between healthy human individuals. Turning to the study itself: There were three CD4 naive, three CD4 memory, two CD8 naive and one CD8 memory plates per donor.

Negatively enriched CD4+ T cells were divided by CD45RA into naive and memory. This CDR3 contains 16 residues. Germline CDR1 is SGHRS and CDR2 is YFSETQ. V gave up 4 bases and J gave up 0 bases; unmatched junction bases: 4. Broader study findings: In having few donors, the study represented limited genetic and exposure-history diversity. Estimated clonotype richness was generally higher in naive than memory subsets.

Notes on this clone: Its matching antigen is unknown. The same CDR3 arises from other DNA sequences in this sample as well.

Sequencing was performed with immunoSEQ multiplex PCR; in TCRdb, only in-frame clones are kept and a portion is missing. This table has a few hundred thousand clones, 97% appearing once. The origin of this receptor is a woman aged 25 to 39 in good health. The sample comprised naive CD4+ T cells sorted from blood. Sample subset: CD45RA+ positively selected. The V call is TRBV5-1, the J call TRBJ2-1; 10 bases are a match to TRBD2. CDR3 loop: CASSRTSGSSYNEQFF. In DNA, the CDR3 is TGCGCCAGCAGCCGGACTAGCGGAAGCTCCTACAATGAGCAGTTCTTC.